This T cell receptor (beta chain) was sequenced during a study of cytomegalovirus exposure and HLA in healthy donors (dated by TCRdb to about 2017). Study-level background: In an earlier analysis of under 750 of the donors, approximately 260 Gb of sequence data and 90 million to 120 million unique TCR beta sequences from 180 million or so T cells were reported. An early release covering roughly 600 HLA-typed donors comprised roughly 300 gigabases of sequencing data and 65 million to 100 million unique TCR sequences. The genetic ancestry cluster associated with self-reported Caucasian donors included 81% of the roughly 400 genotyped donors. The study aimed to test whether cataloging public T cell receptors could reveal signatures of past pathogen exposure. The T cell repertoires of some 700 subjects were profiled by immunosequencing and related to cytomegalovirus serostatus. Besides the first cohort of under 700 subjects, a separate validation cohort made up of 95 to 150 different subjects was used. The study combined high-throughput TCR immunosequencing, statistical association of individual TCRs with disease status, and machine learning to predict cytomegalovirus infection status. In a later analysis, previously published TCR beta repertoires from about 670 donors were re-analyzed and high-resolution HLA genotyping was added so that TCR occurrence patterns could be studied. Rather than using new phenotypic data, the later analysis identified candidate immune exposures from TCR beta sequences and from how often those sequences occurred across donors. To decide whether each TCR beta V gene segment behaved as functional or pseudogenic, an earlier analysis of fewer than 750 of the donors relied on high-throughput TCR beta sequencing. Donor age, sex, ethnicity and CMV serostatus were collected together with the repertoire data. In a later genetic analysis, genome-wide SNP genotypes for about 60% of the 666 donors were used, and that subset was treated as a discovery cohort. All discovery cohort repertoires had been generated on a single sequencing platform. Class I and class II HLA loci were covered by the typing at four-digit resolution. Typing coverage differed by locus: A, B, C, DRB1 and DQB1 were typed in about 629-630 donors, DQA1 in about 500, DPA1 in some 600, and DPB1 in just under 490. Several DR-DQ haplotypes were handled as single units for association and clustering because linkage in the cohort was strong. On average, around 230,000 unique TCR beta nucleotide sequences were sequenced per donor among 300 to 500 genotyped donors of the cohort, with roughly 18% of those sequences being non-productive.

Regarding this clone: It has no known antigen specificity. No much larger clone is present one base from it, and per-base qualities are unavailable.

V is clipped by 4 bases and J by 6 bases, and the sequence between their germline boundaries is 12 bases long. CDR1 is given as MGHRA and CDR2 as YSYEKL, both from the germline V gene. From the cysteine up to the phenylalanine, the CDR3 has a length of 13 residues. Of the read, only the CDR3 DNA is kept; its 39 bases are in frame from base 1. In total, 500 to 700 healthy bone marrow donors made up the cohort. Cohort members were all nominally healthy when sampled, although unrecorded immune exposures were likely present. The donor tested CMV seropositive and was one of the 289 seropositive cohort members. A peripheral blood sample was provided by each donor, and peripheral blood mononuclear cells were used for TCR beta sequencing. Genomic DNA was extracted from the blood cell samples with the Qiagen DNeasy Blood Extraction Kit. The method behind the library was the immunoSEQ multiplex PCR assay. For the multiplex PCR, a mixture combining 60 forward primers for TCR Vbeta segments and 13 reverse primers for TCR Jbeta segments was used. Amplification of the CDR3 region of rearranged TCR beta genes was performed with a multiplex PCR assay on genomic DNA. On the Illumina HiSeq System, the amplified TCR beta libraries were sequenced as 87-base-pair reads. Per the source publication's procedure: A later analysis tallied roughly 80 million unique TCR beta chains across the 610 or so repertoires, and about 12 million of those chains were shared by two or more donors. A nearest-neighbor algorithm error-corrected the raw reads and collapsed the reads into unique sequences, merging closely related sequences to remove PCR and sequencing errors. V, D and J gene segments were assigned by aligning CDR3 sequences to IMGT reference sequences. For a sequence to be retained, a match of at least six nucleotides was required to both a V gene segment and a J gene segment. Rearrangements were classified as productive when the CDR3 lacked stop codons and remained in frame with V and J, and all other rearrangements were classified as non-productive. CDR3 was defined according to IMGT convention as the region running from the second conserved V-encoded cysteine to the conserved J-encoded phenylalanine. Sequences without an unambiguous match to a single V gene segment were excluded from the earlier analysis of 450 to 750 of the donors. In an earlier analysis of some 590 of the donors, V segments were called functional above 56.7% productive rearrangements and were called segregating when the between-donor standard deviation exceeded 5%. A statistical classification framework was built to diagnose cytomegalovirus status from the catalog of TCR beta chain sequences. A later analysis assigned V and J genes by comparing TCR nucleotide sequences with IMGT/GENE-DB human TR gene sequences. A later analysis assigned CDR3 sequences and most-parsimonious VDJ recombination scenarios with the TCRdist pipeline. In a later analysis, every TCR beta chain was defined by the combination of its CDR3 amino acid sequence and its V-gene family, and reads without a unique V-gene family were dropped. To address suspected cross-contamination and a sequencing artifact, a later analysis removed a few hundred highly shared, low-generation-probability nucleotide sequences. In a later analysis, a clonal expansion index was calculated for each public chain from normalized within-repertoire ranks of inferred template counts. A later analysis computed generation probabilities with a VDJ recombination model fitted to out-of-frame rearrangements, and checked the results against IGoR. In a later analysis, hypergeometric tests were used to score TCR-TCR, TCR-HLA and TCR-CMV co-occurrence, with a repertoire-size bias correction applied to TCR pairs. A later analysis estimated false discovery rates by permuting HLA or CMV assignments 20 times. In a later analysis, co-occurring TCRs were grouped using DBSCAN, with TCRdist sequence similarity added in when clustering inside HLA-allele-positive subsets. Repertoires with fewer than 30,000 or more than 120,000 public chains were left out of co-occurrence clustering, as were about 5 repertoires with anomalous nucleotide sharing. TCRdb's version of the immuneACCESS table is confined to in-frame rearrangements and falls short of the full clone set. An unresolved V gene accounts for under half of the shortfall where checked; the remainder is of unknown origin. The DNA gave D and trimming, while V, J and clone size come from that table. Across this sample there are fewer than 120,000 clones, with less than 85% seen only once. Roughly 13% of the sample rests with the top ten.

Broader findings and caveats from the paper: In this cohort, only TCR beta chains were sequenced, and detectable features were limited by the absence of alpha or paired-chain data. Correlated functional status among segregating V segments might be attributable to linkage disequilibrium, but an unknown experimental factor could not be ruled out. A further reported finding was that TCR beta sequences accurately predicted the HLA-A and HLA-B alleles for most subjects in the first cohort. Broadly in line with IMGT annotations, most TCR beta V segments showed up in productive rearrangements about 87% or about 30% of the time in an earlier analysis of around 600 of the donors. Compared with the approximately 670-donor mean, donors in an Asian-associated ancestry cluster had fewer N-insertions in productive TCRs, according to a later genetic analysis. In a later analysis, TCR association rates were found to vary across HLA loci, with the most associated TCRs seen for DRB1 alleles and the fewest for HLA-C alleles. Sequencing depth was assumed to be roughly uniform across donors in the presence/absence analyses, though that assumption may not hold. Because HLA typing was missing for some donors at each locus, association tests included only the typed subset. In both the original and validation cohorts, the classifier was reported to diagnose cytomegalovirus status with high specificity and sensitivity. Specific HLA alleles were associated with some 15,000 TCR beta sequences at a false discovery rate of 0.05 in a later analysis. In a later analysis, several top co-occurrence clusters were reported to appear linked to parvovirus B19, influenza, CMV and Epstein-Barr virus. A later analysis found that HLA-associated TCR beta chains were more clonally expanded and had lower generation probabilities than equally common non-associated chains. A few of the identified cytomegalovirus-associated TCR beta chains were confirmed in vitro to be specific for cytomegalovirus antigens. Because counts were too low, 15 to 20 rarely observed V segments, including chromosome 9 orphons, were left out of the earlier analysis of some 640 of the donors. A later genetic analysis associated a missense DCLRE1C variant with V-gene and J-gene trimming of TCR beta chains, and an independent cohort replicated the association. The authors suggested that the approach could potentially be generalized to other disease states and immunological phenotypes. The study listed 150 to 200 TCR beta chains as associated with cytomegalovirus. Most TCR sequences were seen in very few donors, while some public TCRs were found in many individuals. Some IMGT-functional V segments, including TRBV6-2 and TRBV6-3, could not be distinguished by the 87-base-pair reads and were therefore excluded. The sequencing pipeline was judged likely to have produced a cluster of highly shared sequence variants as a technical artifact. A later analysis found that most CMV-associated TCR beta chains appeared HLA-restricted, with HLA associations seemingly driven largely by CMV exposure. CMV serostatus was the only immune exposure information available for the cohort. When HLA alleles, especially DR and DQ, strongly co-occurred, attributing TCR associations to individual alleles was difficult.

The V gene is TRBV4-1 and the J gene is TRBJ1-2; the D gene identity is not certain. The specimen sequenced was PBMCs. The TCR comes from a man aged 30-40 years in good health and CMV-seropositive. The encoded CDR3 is CASSPQLLDGYTF. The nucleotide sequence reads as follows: TGCGCCAGCAGCCCACAGTTATTGGATGGCTACACCTTC.